The 27 T cell receptor beta chains below come from one sample, sequenced in a study of T-cell reconstitution after alpha-beta-depleted transplantation in children. Unique molecular identifiers were used in preparing the TCRbeta library. TCRdb reanalysed the PCR reads using MiXCR and keeps one entry per CDR3 protein. The data contain just under 350,000 distinct CDR3 sequences, roughly 17% of them seen just once; the ten biggest clones take up about 41%. This sample comprised PBMCs, mostly from graft donor cells, obtained 360 days after TCRalphabeta/CD19-depleted stem cell transplant. Every receptor here comes from a male patient between 2 and 15 years old who had a stem cell transplant for acute lymphoblastic leukemia, so the T cells may come from the graft donor.

This clonotype was recorded many times. The V and J genes are TRBV11-1 and TRBJ1-1; D may be TRBD1 (5 bases). V dropped 2 bases and J dropped 0 bases, with 19 bases sitting between them. Germline CDR1 and CDR2: SGHAT and FQDESV (reference sequence). The CDR3 runs 18 residues. CDR3 nucleotide sequence: TGTGCCAGCAGCTTATCTTTTACGGGTAAGGGGATGAACACTGAAGCTTTCTTT. Translation gives CASSLSFTGKGMNTEAFF.

The gene calls are TRBV11-2 and TRBJ2-1; D ambiguous. Germline lookup yields CDR1 SGHAT and CDR2 FQNNGV. V was pared by 1 base and J by 4 bases, with 8 bases between. The CDR3 is made up of 14 amino acids. CDR3 amino acids: CASSLVKSYNEQFF. CDR3 bases: TGTGCCAGCAGCTTAGTCAAGTCTTACAATGAGCAGTTCTTC.

This clonotype was seen a handful of times. The chain couples TRBV7-8 to TRBJ2-7; 7 nucleotides agree with TRBD2. There are 17 residues in the CDR3. After removal of 1 base from V and 2 bases from J, the junction contained 11 bases not matched to a gene. Germline V lookup: CDR1 SGHVS, CDR2 FQNEAQ. The CDR3: CASSLVGGVATTYEQYF. The CDR3 DNA is TGTGCCAGCAGCTTAGTGGGAGGGGTAGCGACAACCTACGAGCAGTACTTC.

The V and J genes are TRBV2 and TRBJ2-3; D gene unclear. The CDR3 contains 11 residues. CDR1 and CDR2 (germline): SNHLY, FYNNEI. V shed 6 bases and J shed 4 bases, with 5 bases lying between them. CDR3 coding DNA: TGTGCCAGCAGCCCCCCAGATACGCAGTATTTT. It encodes CASSPPDTQYF.

J is TRBJ2-2 and V is TRBV4-1, with 7 bases fitting TRBD1. V trimming: 4 bases; J trimming: 3 bases; junction bases outside the gene matches: 8. CDR1 and CDR2 from the germline V gene are MGHRA and YSYEKL. The CDR3 runs 16 residues. The CDR3 loop is CASSLDRVRYTGELFF. CDR3 sequence (DNA): TGCGCCAGCAGCCTCGACAGGGTTAGATACACCGGGGAGCTGTTTTTT.

This clonotype appeared a few times. The rearrangement links TRBV24-1 to TRBJ1-6; a weak D match, TRBD1 (6 bases). CDR3 size: 14 residues. V was trimmed by 3 bases and J by 8 bases, leaving 10 bases between them. CDR1 and CDR2 from the germline V gene are KGHDR and SFDVKD. CDR3 nucleotides: TGTGCCACCAGTGATGGGGGCTCGGATTCACCCCTCCACTTT. Translated: CATSDGGSDSPLHF.

V and J are TRBV9 and TRBJ2-7; D uncertain. CDR3 length: 14 amino acids. The germline V gene has CDR1 SGDLS and CDR2 YYNGEE. Trimming cost V 0 bases and J 0 bases, with 7 bases left between them. CDR3 sequence: CASSVAVNSYEQYF. CDR3 coding DNA: TGTGCCAGCAGCGTAGCGGTGAACTCCTACGAGCAGTACTTC.

Worth noting for this clonotype: This likely comes from a read error, as the CDR3 has no conserved phenylalanine or tryptophan at its end. The rearrangement joins TRBV4-1 to TRBJ1-1; D is undetermined. V lost 1 base and J lost 7, with 7 bases in between. CDR3 length: 12 amino acids. Looked up from germline, CDR1 is MGHRA and CDR2 is YSYEKL. The CDR3 nucleotides are TGCGCCAGCAGCCAAGCGGCCGATGAAGCTTTCTAT. It codes for CASSQAADEAFY.

Concerning this clonotype itself: A read error is possible here, since a much larger clone lies one base away. This sequence joins TRBV10-3 and TRBJ2-7; D possibly corresponds to TRBD1 (5 bases). Germline lookup yields CDR1 ENHRY and CDR2 SYGVKD. V gave up 3 bases and J gave up 2 bases, with 11 bases separating them. The CDR3 is made up of 14 amino acids. The chain's CDR3 is CAISDHRLTYEQYF. The CDR3 coding sequence is TGTGCCATCAGTGACCACAGGCTAACCTACGAGCAGTACTTC.

The sample holds many counts of this clonotype. The V gene is TRBV9, the J gene TRBJ1-1; a possible D gene is TRBD1 (6 bases). Germline CDR1 reads SGDLS; CDR2 reads YYNGEE. Trimming shortened V by 0 bases and J by 7 bases, and 13 bases separated the two germline ends. The CDR3 covers 14 residues. The CDR3 region has the DNA TGTGCCAGCAGCGTAGAGGACGGGGGACATGAAGCTTTCTTT. Amino acids: CASSVEDGGHEAFF.

The chain carries TRBV12-3 or TRBV12-4 and TRBJ2-7; 7 bases fit TRBD1. There are 12 residues in the CDR3. Trimming took 6 bases from V and 6 from J; bases not matched to a gene: 5. The CDR3 loop reads CASSSQGTEQYF. The CDR3 nucleotides read TGTGCCAGCAGCTCACAGGGGACCGAGCAGTACTTC.

This clonotype was seen at least ten times. The CDR3 here is CASSSPRGQGNIQYF. As DNA, the CDR3 is TGTGCCAGCAGCTCGCCCCGAGGACAGGGAAACATTCAGTACTTC. The rearrangement joins TRBV7-2 to TRBJ2-4; 8 bases fit TRBD1. This CDR3 has 15 residues. CDR1 and CDR2 (germline): SGHTA, FQGNSA. V gave up 4 bases and J gave up 6 bases; unmatched junction bases: 8.

V gene TRBV4-2 combines with J gene TRBJ2-3; D is undetermined. Trimming pared 4 bases from V and 2 bases from J, leaving 10 bases between. The CDR3 has 14 amino acids. CDR1 is LGHNA, CDR2 YNFKEQ, per germline. DNA of the CDR3: TGTGCCAGCAGCCTCTGGTTGGTCACAGATACGCAGTATTTT. Its protein is CASSLWLVTDTQYF.

The J gene is TRBJ1-4, the V gene TRBV12-3 or TRBV12-4; a possible D gene is TRBD1 (6 bases). Trimming removed 3 bases at V and 4 bases at J, with 12 bases between. This CDR3 is built from 15 residues. The CDR3 region has the DNA TGTGCCAGCAGTTTCCGGACAGTACTTAATGAAAAACTGTTTTTT. Residues: CASSFRTVLNEKLFF.

The V call is TRBV25-1, the J call TRBJ2-1; TRBD2 is a possible D gene (6 bases). The CDR3 runs to 17 residues. Trimming left V 3 bases short and J 0 bases short, with 15 bases between. Germline CDR1 MGHDK, CDR2 SYGVNS. The CDR3 sequence: CASSDLASVSSYNEQFF. CDR3 coding DNA: TGTGCCAGCAGTGATTTGGCTAGCGTAAGCTCCTACAATGAGCAGTTCTTC.

This clonotype was found a few times. This chain uses TRBV6-1 with TRBJ2-7; possible D gene TRBD2, 6 bases. This CDR3 region has 13 residues. Germline V CDR1 and CDR2: MNHNS, SASEGT. The V and J ends lost 6 bases and 4 bases respectively, with 13 bases between them. DNA for the CDR3: TGTGCCAGCAGGCACCCTGCGGGATACGAGCAGTACTTC. It yields the protein CASRHPAGYEQYF.

The chain carries TRBV28 and TRBJ2-2; 12 bases are shared with TRBD2. The CDR3 length is 19 residues. Germline lookup yields CDR1 MDHEN and CDR2 SYDVKM. Unmatched junction bases numbered 15, after V lost 4 bases and J lost 6 bases. CDR3 amino acids: CASSSTAGLAGMRPGELFF. The CDR3 bases are TGTGCCAGCAGTTCGACGGCTGGACTAGCGGGAATGAGGCCCGGGGAGCTGTTTTTT.

The rearrangement links TRBV20-1 to TRBJ2-6; D uncertain. From germline, CDR1 is DFQATT and CDR2 SNEGSKA (reference sequence). V was clipped by 4 bases and J by 1 base, with 2 bases between them. The CDR3 is made up of 12 amino acids. As DNA, the CDR3 is TGCAGTGCTACGTCTGGGGCCAACGTCCTGACTTTC. Amino acid sequence: CSATSGANVLTF.

The table lists this clonotype with a few counts. The chain couples TRBV12-3 or TRBV12-4 to TRBJ1-5; D remains ambiguous. This CDR3 region has 15 residues. Between the trimmed V and J ends, which lost 3 bases and 0 bases, there was a span of 9 bases. The CDR3 coding sequence is TGTGCCAGCAGTTTGGGTTCCATTAGCAATCAGCCCCAGCATTTT. The encoded protein is CASSLGSISNQPQHF.

This clonotype was seen a handful of times. The chain employs TRBV12-3 or TRBV12-4 and TRBJ1-5; D unclear. The V end was cut by 6 bases, the J end by 5 bases, with 11 bases between. The CDR3 runs 13 residues. The CDR3 spells CASRAGRHQPQHF. In DNA, the CDR3 is TGTGCCAGCAGGGCAGGTAGACATCAGCCCCAGCATTTT.

The chain joins TRBV29-1 to TRBJ2-5; 7 nucleotides align to TRBD1. With 1 base clipped from V and 4 bases from J, the junction kept 9 bases outside the gene matches. In germline, CDR1 is SQVTM, CDR2 ANQGSEA. This CDR3 spans 15 amino acids. CDR3 protein: CSVEGLGDRRETQYF. CDR3 sequence (DNA): TGCAGCGTTGAAGGGTTAGGGGACAGAAGAGAGACCCAGTACTTC. The variable domain in full, completed from reference TRBV29-1 and TRBJ2-5, reads SAVISQKPSRDICQRGTSLTIQCQVDSQVTMMFWYRQQPGQSLTLIATANQGSEATYESGFVIDKFPISRPNLTFSTLTVSNMSPEDSSIYLCSVEGLGDRRETQYFGPGTRLLVL.

The rearrangement links TRBV20-1 to TRBJ2-1; TRBD2 matches 11 bases. The V segment lost 1 base and the J segment 0 bases; nucleotides outside the gene matches: 8. This CDR3 has 18 residues. Looked up from germline, CDR1 is DFQATT and CDR2 is SNEGSKA (reference sequence). CDR3 in amino acids: CSARGLAGGPSSYNEQFF. As DNA, the CDR3 is TGCAGTGCTAGAGGGCTAGCGGGAGGCCCGAGCTCCTACAATGAGCAGTTCTTC.

This clonotype has a handful of counts. V gene TRBV18 combines with J gene TRBJ2-7, with D possibly TRBD1 on 6 matching bases. V was trimmed by 5 bases and J by 3 bases, leaving 11 bases between them. This CDR3 is 13 amino acids long. In germline, CDR1 is KGHSH, CDR2 LQKENI. This CDR3 reads CASSADRFYEQYF. The CDR3 DNA reads TGTGCCAGCTCAGCAGACAGGTTCTACGAGCAGTACTTC.

The chain joins TRBV28 to TRBJ2-7; TRBD1 matches 7 bases. This CDR3 spans 14 amino acids. Germline loops: CDR1 MDHEN, CDR2 SYDVKM. After removal of 3 bases from V and 6 bases from J, the junction contained 8 bases not matched to a gene. CDR3 DNA: TGTGCCAGCAGTTTCCCGGGACAGATGGGCGAGCAGTACTTC. Translated: CASSFPGQMGEQYF.

The gene calls are TRBV3-1 and TRBJ1-5; 10 nucleotides align to TRBD1. J was trimmed by 5 bases and V by 4 bases; bases with no gene match: 5. This CDR3 comprises 15 residues. The germline V gene has CDR1 LGHDT and CDR2 YNNKEL (reference sequence). The CDR3 reads CASSPAGQGYQPQHF. The DNA of the CDR3 is TGTGCCAGCAGCCCAGCGGGACAGGGGTATCAGCCCCAGCATTTT.

In this sample, this clonotype turned up a few times. The chain joins TRBV12-3 or TRBV12-4 to TRBJ2-7; D might be TRBD2 (6 bases). Trimming stripped 2 bases from V and 2 bases from J, with 13 bases between. The CDR3 consists of 15 residues. The CDR3 spells CASSLSASVPYEQYF. The CDR3 DNA reads as TGTGCCAGCAGTTTATCGGCTAGCGTACCCTACGAGCAGTACTTC.

This clonotype has a handful of counts. V gene TRBV19 combines with J gene TRBJ2-2; TRBD1 might be the D (6 bases). The CDR3 is made up of 15 amino acids. Germline-derived CDR1 and CDR2 are LNHDA and SQIVND (reference sequence). V gave up 9 bases and J gave up 4 bases, with 18 bases separating them. CDR3 nucleotides: TGTGCCAGCAGGGACAACCGCCACCTCACCGGGGAGCTGTTTTTT. This gives the protein CASRDNRHLTGELFF.